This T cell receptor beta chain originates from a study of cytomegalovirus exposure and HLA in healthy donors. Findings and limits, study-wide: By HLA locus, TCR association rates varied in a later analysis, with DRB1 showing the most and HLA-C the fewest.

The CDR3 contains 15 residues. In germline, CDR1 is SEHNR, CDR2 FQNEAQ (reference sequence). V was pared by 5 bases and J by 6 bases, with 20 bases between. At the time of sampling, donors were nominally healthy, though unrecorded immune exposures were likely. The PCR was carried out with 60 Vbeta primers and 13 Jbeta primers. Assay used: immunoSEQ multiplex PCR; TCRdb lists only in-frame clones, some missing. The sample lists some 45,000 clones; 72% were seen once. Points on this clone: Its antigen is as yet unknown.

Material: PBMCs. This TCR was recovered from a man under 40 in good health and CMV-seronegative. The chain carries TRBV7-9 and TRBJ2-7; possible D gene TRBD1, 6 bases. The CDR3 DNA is TGTGCCAGCAGCCCCCTTGGGGGCCCGTCCGGCGAGCAGTACTTC. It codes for CASSPLGGPSGEQYF.